One sample yielded the 12 T cell receptor beta chains listed below, sequenced in a study of blood T cell repertoires in COVID-19. Generated by immunoSEQ multiplex PCR, the TCRdb table keeps only in-frame clones and is missing some. The repertoire holds over 100,000 clones, with about 81% as singletons. The sample was peripheral blood. The origin of the receptors is a man between 65 and 85 years old with acute or convalescent COVID-19.

This rearrangement joins TRBV5-1 to TRBJ1-1; 10 nucleotides agree with TRBD1. CDR1 is SGHRS, CDR2 YFSETQ, per germline. The V segment lost 4 bases and the J segment 5 bases; nucleotides outside the gene matches: 5. This CDR3 is built from 14 residues. The CDR3, as DNA: TGCGCCAGCAGCGAACGGACAGGGGGGACTGAAGCTTTCTTT. Translated: CASSERTGGTEAFF.

The chain joins TRBV12-3 or TRBV12-4 to TRBJ1-1; no firm D call. The CDR3 contains 10 residues. With 6 bases removed from V and 7 bases from J, the gap between germline ends came to 6 bases. CDR3 coding DNA: TGTGCCAGCAGCAGACTTGAAGCTTTCTTT. It encodes CASSRLEAFF.

The table lists this clone with a count of one. The V gene is TRBV11-2, the J gene TRBJ2-4; 8 bases agree with TRBD2. There are 16 residues in the CDR3. V trimming: 7 bases; J trimming: 0 bases; junction bases outside the gene matches: 8. CDR1 and CDR2 from the germline V gene are SGHAT and FQNNGV. The CDR3 reads CASIPGGGGAKNIQYF. CDR3 nucleotides: TGTGCCAGCATTCCGGGGGGGGGCGGAGCCAAAAACATTCAGTACTTC. Supplemented by reference TRBV11-2 and TRBJ2-4, the full variable domain reads EAGVAQSPRYKIIEKRQSVAFWCNPISGHATLYWYQQILGQGPKLLIQFQNNGVVDDSQLPKDRFSAERLKGVDSTLKIQPAKLEDSAVYLCASIPGGGGAKNIQYFGAGTRLSVL.

This clone was detected a few times. This rearrangement joins TRBV6-5 to TRBJ1-3; weak D call: TRBD1 (5 bases). The CDR3 runs 15 residues. From germline, CDR1 is MNHEY and CDR2 SVGAGI. Trimming cost V 6 bases and J 5 bases, with 17 bases left between them. In nucleotides, the CDR3 is TGTGCCAGCAGCCCCCTGGGGGGGAGACGAAACACCATATATTTT. Its protein product is CASSPLGGRRNTIYF.

This clone appeared a few times. The chain couples TRBV28 to TRBJ2-7, with D possibly being TRBD1 (5 bases). Germline V gene lookup returns CDR1 MDHEN and CDR2 SYDVKM. Trimming cost V 4 bases and J 2 bases, with 9 bases left between them. The CDR3 length is 13 residues. DNA of the CDR3: TGTGCCAGCAGTTCCAGGACACCCTACGAGCAGTACTTC. Translated, it gives CASSSRTPYEQYF.

The CDR3 loop is CASKAFNTGELFF. The CDR3 bases are TGTGCCAGCAAAGCGTTTAACACCGGGGAGCTGTTTTTT. The chain uses TRBV12-3 or TRBV12-4 and TRBJ2-2, with D uncertain. V dropped 7 bases and J dropped 2 bases, with 8 bases sitting between them. CDR3 length: 13 amino acids.

This rearrangement joins TRBV2 to TRBJ2-4; 9 bases are shared with TRBD1. Germline-derived CDR1 and CDR2 are SNHLY and FYNNEI. After removal of 6 bases from V and 7 bases from J, the junction contained 10 bases not matched to a gene. The CDR3 consists of 15 residues. Here the CDR3 reads CASSKQGALGNIQYF. The CDR3 DNA reads as TGTGCCAGCAGCAAACAGGGGGCGCTGGGTAACATTCAGTACTTC.

The chain employs TRBV5-1 and TRBJ1-6; TRBD1 aligns across 9 bases. The CDR3 spans 16 residues. V was clipped by 3 bases and J by 7 bases; unmatched bases: 8. Germline loops: CDR1 SGHRS, CDR2 YFSETQ. DNA for the CDR3: TGCGCCAGCAGCTCAGCGGACAGGGGAGGCAATTCACCCCTCCACTTT. This gives the protein CASSSADRGGNSPLHF.

The chain joins TRBV5-4 to TRBJ1-1; the match to TRBD1 covers 7 bases. The junction had 6 bases not matched to a gene; V was cut back by 2 bases and J by 2 bases. Germline V gene sequence: CDR1 SGHNT, CDR2 YYREEE (reference sequence). The CDR3 totals 15 residues. Here the CDR3 DNA reads TGTGCCAGCAGCTTTCCGGGACAGAGAAACACTGAAGCTTTCTTT. Amino acids: CASSFPGQRNTEAFF.

This chain uses TRBV19 with TRBJ2-5; possible D gene TRBD1, 5 bases. This CDR3 comprises 16 residues. Trimming cost V 1 base and J 1 base, with 13 bases left between them. The V gene's germline CDR1 is LNHDA and CDR2 SQIVND (reference sequence). CDR3 in amino acids: CASSIGLTALQETQYF. The DNA for the CDR3 is TGTGCCAGTAGTATAGGATTGACAGCCCTCCAAGAGACCCAGTACTTC.

The chain carries TRBV5-1 and TRBJ2-7; TRBD2 is a possible D gene (8 bases). Trimming removed 4 bases from V and 7 bases from J, with 18 bases in between. The CDR3 extends over 14 amino acids. Germline CDR1 SGHRS, CDR2 YFSETQ. CDR3: CASSGGTAGEEQYF. The CDR3, as DNA: TGCGCCAGCAGCGGAGGGACAGCGGGGGAGGAGCAGTACTTC.

This clone showed up just a few times. The genes are TRBV29-1 and TRBJ2-7; 7 bases are a match to TRBD1. The trim removed 6 bases at V and 0 bases at J, leaving 8 bases unmatched. The CDR3 spans 14 residues. Germline CDR1 and CDR2: SQVTM and ANQGSEA. This CDR3 is CSVSPGQSSYEQYF. CDR3 nucleotides: TGCAGCGTGAGTCCGGGACAGTCCTCCTACGAGCAGTACTTC.